This TCR beta chain was captured by sequencing in a study of cytomegalovirus exposure and HLA in healthy donors. It was with 60 Vbeta and 13 Jbeta primers that the PCR ran. The repertoire was sequenced with immunoSEQ multiplex PCR; TCRdb's copy has only in-frame clones and lacks some. The profile covers about 150,000 clones, with 84% appearing a single time and 5% to 7% taken by the ten largest. The CDR3 runs 16 residues. Trimming removed 5 bases from V and 0 bases from J; junction bases left unmatched: 7. Per germline, CDR1 SNHLY and CDR2 FYNNEI. This clone was detected a few times. Its antigen is currently unknown. The study, taken as a whole, reports: Researchers catalogued about 160 TCR beta chains as cytomegalovirus-associated. Later genetic work tied a missense DCLRE1C variant to beta-chain V and J trimming. Reportedly, fewer N-insertions than the approximately 610-donor mean appeared in an Asian-associated ancestry cluster in a later analysis.

The receptor was isolated from a man aged 50 to 59 in good health and CMV-seropositive. The chain carries TRBV2 and TRBJ2-4; 7 bases agree with TRBD2. The specimen sequenced was PBMCs. The CDR3 here is CASSPSLAVAKNIQYF. Written as DNA, the CDR3 is TGTGCCAGCAGTCCGTCGCTAGCGGTAGCCAAAAACATTCAGTACTTC.